The 2 T cell receptor beta chains below come from one sample, sequenced in a study of blood T cell repertoires in COVID-19. Method: immunoSEQ multiplex PCR; TCRdb's copy keeps in-frame clones and lacks some. This table holds around 72,000 clones, roughly 86% found once. The sequencing input was peripheral blood. The receptors come from a woman in her forties or fifties with acute or convalescent COVID-19.

The chain links TRBV2 to TRBJ2-3; 7 nucleotides align to TRBD2. CDR1 is SNHLY and CDR2 is FYNNEI in the germline V gene. This CDR3 has 14 amino acids. Trimming at V came to 6 bases and at J to 1 base, leaving 4 bases not matched to a gene. In DNA form, the CDR3 reads TGTGCCAGCAGGGGAGGGGTCCGCACAGATACGCAGTATTTT. Amino acid sequence: CASRGGVRTDTQYF. Variable domain in full (rest from reference TRBV2 and TRBJ2-3): EPEVTQTPSHQVTQMGQEVILRCVPISNHLYFYWYRQILGQKVEFLVSFYNNEISEKSEIFDDQFSVERPDGSNFTLKIRSTKLEDSAMYFCASRGGVRTDTQYFGPGTRLTVL.

The V gene is TRBV27, the J gene TRBJ2-2; weak D call: TRBD1 (6 bases). Germline CDR1 reads MNHEY; CDR2 reads SMNVEV (reference sequence). The CDR3 length is 15 residues. Trimming shortened V by 5 bases and J by 4 bases, and 14 bases separated the two germline ends. The CDR3 loop is CASSANRVSTGELFF. For the CDR3, the DNA is TGTGCCAGCAGTGCAAACAGGGTTTCCACCGGGGAGCTGTTTTTT.